The 8 T cell receptor beta chains reported below all come from one sample, sequenced in a study of identical twins. TCRdb used MiXCR to reprocess the 5' RACE reads, holding one entry per CDR3 protein. The profile shows under 500,000 distinct CDR3 sequences, 13% to 15% of them singletons. Another study also made use of these data, one on yellow fever vaccine responses in identical twins.

Sequencing used CD4+ T cells sorted from blood. The receptors here all came from a woman between 18 and 29 years old in good health.

This sequence joins TRBV18 and TRBJ1-1, with D perhaps TRBD1 (5 bases). Germline V lookup: CDR1 KGHSH, CDR2 LQKENI. With 3 bases removed from V and 5 bases from J, the gap between germline ends came to 19 bases. CDR3 size: 16 residues. CDR3 nucleotide sequence: TGTGCCAGCTCACCCAGGCAGGAGGGGCCGGGGACTGAAGCTTTCTTT. Residues: CASSPRQEGPGTEAFF.

The chain joins TRBV20-1 to TRBJ2-1, with a possible D match to TRBD2 (5 bases). Germline V gene sequence: CDR1 DFQATT, CDR2 SNEGSKA (reference sequence). With 5 bases removed from V and 0 bases from J, the gap between germline ends came to 14 bases. This CDR3 is 15 amino acids long. The CDR3 nucleotides are TGCAGTGCTGGGTCGAAAGGGAGCTCCTACAATGAGCAGTTCTTC. Translating gives CSAGSKGSSYNEQFF.

This clonotype was seen a handful of times. The rearrangement links TRBV6-2 or TRBV6-3 to TRBJ2-1, with D tentatively TRBD1 (6 bases). The CDR3 spans 16 residues. The V end lost 4 bases, the J end lost 0 bases, and 13 bases lay between the germline ends. CDR1 and CDR2 from the germline V gene are MNHEY and SVGEGT. DNA for the CDR3: TGTGCCAGCAGTTTTACAGGGAAGAGCTCCTACAATGAGCAGTTCTTC. It specifies CASSFTGKSSYNEQFF.

The chain couples TRBV5-4 to TRBJ2-1, with 9 bases matching TRBD1. This CDR3 has 15 amino acids. Germline-derived CDR1 and CDR2 are SGHNT and YYREEE (reference sequence). The V gene end was trimmed by 4 bases and the J gene end by 4 bases; junction bases not matched to a gene: 6. CDR3 in amino acids: CASSNGQGLYNEQFF. CDR3 DNA: TGTGCCAGCAGCAACGGACAGGGGCTGTACAATGAGCAGTTCTTC. The entire variable domain, with the rest obtained from reference TRBV5-4 and TRBJ2-1, is as follows: ETGVTQSPTHLIKTRGQQVTLRCSSQSGHNTVSWYQQALGQGPQFIFQYYREEENGRGNFPPRFSGLQFPNYSSELNVNALELDDSALYLCASSNGQGLYNEQFFGPGTRLTVL.

J is TRBJ2-1 and V is TRBV5-1, with D perhaps assigned TRBD1 or TRBD2 (7 bases each). The V end lost 0 bases, the J end lost 7 bases, and 14 bases lay between the germline ends. The germline CDR1 and CDR2 sequences are SGHRS and YFSETQ. The CDR3 covers 15 residues. CDR3 DNA: TGCGCCAGCAGCTTGGGACAGGGAGGGAGAAATGAGCAGTTCTTC. Its protein product is CASSLGQGGRNEQFF.

This clonotype was seen more than once but under ten times. The chain employs TRBV30 and TRBJ2-5; D is unclear. Germline V gives CDR1 GTSNPN, CDR2 SVGIG (reference sequence). This CDR3 has 13 residues. With 5 bases removed from V and 3 bases from J, the gap between germline ends came to 13 bases. The DNA of the CDR3 is TGTGCCTGGTACCTGACTTCTAAAGAGACCCAGTACTTC. It specifies CAWYLTSKETQYF.

This clonotype was counted ten times or more. This chain links TRBV18 with TRBJ2-7; weak D call: TRBD1 (5 bases). V was clipped by 0 bases and J by 2 bases, with 8 bases between them. The CDR3 spans 14 residues. The V gene's germline CDR1 is KGHSH and CDR2 LQKENI. The DNA for the CDR3 is TGTGCCAGCTCACCACCAAGGACAACCTACGAGCAGTACTTC. Amino acids: CASSPPRTTYEQYF.

The chain combines TRBV6-5 with TRBJ2-7; the D gene is possibly TRBD2 (7 bases). The CDR3 contains 15 residues. Germline V gene lookup returns CDR1 MNHEY and CDR2 SVGAGI. V lost 4 bases to trimming and J lost 6 bases, with 19 bases between them. The CDR3 spells CASSWGGDTISEQYF. CDR3 coding DNA: TGTGCCAGCAGTTGGGGAGGGGACACAATTAGCGAGCAGTACTTC.